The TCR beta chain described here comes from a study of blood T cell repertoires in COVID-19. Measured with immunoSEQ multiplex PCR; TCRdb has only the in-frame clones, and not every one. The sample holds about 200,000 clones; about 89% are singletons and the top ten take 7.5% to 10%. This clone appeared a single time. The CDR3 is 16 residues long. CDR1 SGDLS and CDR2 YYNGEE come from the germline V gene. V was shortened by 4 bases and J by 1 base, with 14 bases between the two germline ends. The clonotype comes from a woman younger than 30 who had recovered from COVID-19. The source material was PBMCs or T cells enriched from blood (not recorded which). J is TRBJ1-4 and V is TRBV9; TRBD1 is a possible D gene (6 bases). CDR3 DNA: TGTGCCAGCAGCAGAACTACAGGGATAACTAATGAAAAACTGTTTTTT. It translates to CASSRTTGITNEKLFF.